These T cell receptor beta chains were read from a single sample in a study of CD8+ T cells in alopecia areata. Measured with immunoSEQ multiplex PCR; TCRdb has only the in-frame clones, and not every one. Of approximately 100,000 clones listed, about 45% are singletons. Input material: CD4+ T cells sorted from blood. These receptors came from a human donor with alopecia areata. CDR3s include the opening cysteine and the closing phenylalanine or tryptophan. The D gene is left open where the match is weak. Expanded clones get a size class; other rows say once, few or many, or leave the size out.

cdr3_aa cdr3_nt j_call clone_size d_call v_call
CAGIAQYEQYF TGTGCCGGGATAGCCCAGTACGAGCAGTACTTC TRBJ2-7 - - TRBV30
CSVDSGSYTGELFF TGCAGCGTAGATAGCGGGAGTTATACCGGGGAGCTGTTTTTT TRBJ2-2 - TRBD2 TRBV29-1
CAWRLNSDTQYF TGTGCCTGGAGATTAAACAGCGATACGCAGTATTTT TRBJ2-3 - - TRBV30
CSVGSSYGYTF TGCAGCGTAGGTTCGAGCTATGGCTACACCTTC TRBJ1-2 few - TRBV29-1
CAWGGSQEQYF TGTGCCTGGGGTGGGTCGCAGGAGCAGTACTTC TRBJ2-7 - - TRBV30
CSVAGQGNTEAFF TGCAGCGTGGCAGGACAGGGGAACACTGAAGCTTTCTTT TRBJ1-1 few TRBD1 TRBV29-1
CASSYSGTDSYEQYF TGTGCCAGCAGTTACTCGGGGACAGATTCCTACGAGCAGTACTTC TRBJ2-7 - TRBD1 TRBV6-6
CASSSTSLGLQYF TGTGCCAGCAGCTCTACGTCGTTGGGACTACAGTACTTC TRBJ2-4 - TRBD2 TRBV11-2
CASFGGLASAEQYF TGTGCCAGCTTTGGGGGACTAGCGTCTGCCGAGCAGTACTTC TRBJ2-7 - TRBD2 TRBV28
CAWSVGQGGTQYF TGTGCCTGGAGTGTAGGGCAGGGAGGGACCCAGTACTTC TRBJ2-5 - - TRBV30
CASSTDIRNYEQFF TGCGCCAGCAGCACGGACATCCGGAACTATGAGCAGTTCTTC TRBJ2-1 - - TRBV5-1
CASSSYTDTYEQYF TGTGCCAGCAGCTCGTATACAGATACCTACGAGCAGTACTTC TRBJ2-7 - - TRBV7-2
CASSLVQGSQPQHF TGTGCCAGCAGCTTAGTTCAGGGAAGTCAGCCCCAGCATTTT TRBJ1-5 - - TRBV7-2
CSIRGQGGQETQYF TGCAGCATCCGGGGACAGGGGGGCCAAGAGACCCAGTACTTC TRBJ2-5 - TRBD1 TRBV29-1
CASSTGQGTEAFF TGTGCCAGCAGTACCGGACAGGGCACTGAAGCTTTCTTT TRBJ1-1 - TRBD1 TRBV6-5
CASSISGSLSTDTQYF TGCGCCAGCAGCATTAGCGGGAGTCTTAGCACAGATACGCAGTATTTT TRBJ2-3 - TRBD2 TRBV5-1
CASSPRPGGETQYF TGTGCCAGCAGTCCACGGCCGGGCGGAGAGACCCAGTACTTC TRBJ2-5 - - TRBV6-5
CSGTSAYNEQFF TGCAGCGGGACTAGCGCTTACAATGAGCAGTTCTTC TRBJ2-1 - TRBD2 TRBV29-1
CASMGTGLGEQYF TGTGCCAGCATGGGAACAGGACTAGGCGAGCAGTACTTC TRBJ2-7 - TRBD2 TRBV2
CASSVDLSGGSRLETQYF TGTGCCAGCAGCGTAGACCTCAGCGGCGGGAGTAGATTGGAGACCCAGTACTTC TRBJ2-5 - TRBD2 TRBV9
CASPPGPTSTDTQYF TGTGCCAGCCCCCCGGGGCCTACTAGCACAGATACGCAGTATTTT TRBJ2-3 few - TRBV7-9
CASSYSRGQPQHF TGTGCCAGCAGTTACTCGAGGGGTCAGCCCCAGCATTTT TRBJ1-5 few - TRBV6-5
CSYGTAGELFF TGCAGCTATGGGACCGCCGGGGAGCTGTTTTTT TRBJ2-2 - - TRBV29-1
CASSFSGQLDLNEQFF TGCGCCAGCAGCTTTTCCGGACAGTTGGACTTGAATGAGCAGTTCTTC TRBJ2-1 - - TRBV5-1
CASSSPGQVNSYEQYF TGTGCCAGCAGTTCCCCGGGACAGGTAAACTCCTACGAGCAGTACTTC TRBJ2-7 - TRBD1 TRBV6-5
CASGRGEDTEAFF TGTGCCAGTGGAAGGGGGGAGGACACTGAAGCTTTCTTT TRBJ1-1 - - TRBV6-5
CASRAGTGNEQYF TGTGCCAGCAGGGCTGGGACAGGGAACGAGCAGTACTTC TRBJ2-7 - TRBD1 TRBV6-6
CASSPGRLNTEAFF TGTGCCAGCAGCCCCGGACGGCTGAACACTGAAGCTTTCTTT TRBJ1-1 - - TRBV11-2
CSVASRAGGTDTQYF TGCAGCGTTGCTTCGAGGGCTGGGGGCACAGATACGCAGTATTTT TRBJ2-3 - - TRBV29-1
CASSMRETQYF TGTGCCAGCAGCATGCGAGAGACCCAGTACTTC TRBJ2-5 few - TRBV6-6
CASKELGPGELFF TGTGCCAGTAAGGAGCTAGGCCCCGGGGAGCTGTTTTTT TRBJ2-2 few - TRBV19
CSVAGTSGGETQYF TGCAGCGTTGCGGGGACTAGCGGGGGAGAGACCCAGTACTTC TRBJ2-5 - TRBD2 TRBV29-1
CAWSRKGQGSYEQYF TGTGCCTGGAGTAGGAAGGGACAGGGTAGTTACGAGCAGTACTTC TRBJ2-7 - TRBD1 TRBV30
CASSNPLAGAYEQYF TGTGCCAGCAGTAACCCCCTAGCGGGGGCCTACGAGCAGTACTTC TRBJ2-7 many TRBD2 TRBV28
CACSTLGQVYEQYF TGTGCCTGCTCAACCCTGGGACAGGTTTACGAGCAGTACTTC TRBJ2-7 - TRBD1 TRBV30
CASSFIAGLPGSEAFF TGTGCCAGCAGCTTCATCGCGGGTCTTCCCGGGAGTGAAGCTTTCTTT TRBJ1-1 - - TRBV27
CASSLAGAGGEQYF TGTGCCAGCAGCTTAGCGGGAGCCGGCGGCGAGCAGTACTTC TRBJ2-7 - - TRBV11-2
CSATGNTEAFF TGCAGTGCTACAGGGAACACTGAAGCTTTCTTT TRBJ1-1 - - TRBV20-1
CASSLETYEQYF TGTGCCAGCAGCTTAGAAACCTACGAGCAGTACTTC TRBJ2-7 - - TRBV7-2
CSVKGGGDTGELFF TGCAGCGTTAAGGGAGGGGGCGACACCGGGGAGCTGTTTTTT TRBJ2-2 - - TRBV29-1
CASSLRGPTGFSGANVLTF TGTGCCAGCAGCTTAAGGGGCCCGACAGGATTCTCTGGGGCCAACGTCCTGACTTTC TRBJ2-6 - - TRBV7-9
CSAETDTQYF TGCAGCGCTGAAACAGATACGCAGTATTTT TRBJ2-3 - - TRBV29-1
CASCTGEGETQYF TGCGCCAGCTGCACAGGGGAGGGAGAGACCCAGTACTTC TRBJ2-5 few - TRBV5-1
CASSPTQGVEQYF TGTGCCAGCTCACCTACCCAGGGGGTCGAGCAGTACTTC TRBJ2-7 - TRBD1 TRBV18
CASSARLAGGNTGELFF TGTGCCAGCAGTGCCCGACTAGCGGGGGGGAACACCGGGGAGCTGTTTTTT TRBJ2-2 - TRBD2 TRBV2
CASSSGPSYEQYF TGTGCCAGCAGCTCGGGACCCTCCTACGAGCAGTACTTC TRBJ2-7 once - TRBV5-6